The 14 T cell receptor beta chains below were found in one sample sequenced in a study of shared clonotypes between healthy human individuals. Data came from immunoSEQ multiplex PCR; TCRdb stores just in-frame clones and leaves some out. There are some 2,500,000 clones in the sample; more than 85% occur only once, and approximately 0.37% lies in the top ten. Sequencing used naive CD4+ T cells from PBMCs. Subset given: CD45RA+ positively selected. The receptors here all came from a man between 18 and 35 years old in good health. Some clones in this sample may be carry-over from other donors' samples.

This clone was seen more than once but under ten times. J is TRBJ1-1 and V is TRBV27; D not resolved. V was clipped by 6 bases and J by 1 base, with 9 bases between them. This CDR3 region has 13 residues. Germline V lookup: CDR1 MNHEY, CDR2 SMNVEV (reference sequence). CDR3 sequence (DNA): TGTGCCAGCAGGCTACGGGAGAACACTGAAGCTTTCTTT. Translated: CASRLRENTEAFF.

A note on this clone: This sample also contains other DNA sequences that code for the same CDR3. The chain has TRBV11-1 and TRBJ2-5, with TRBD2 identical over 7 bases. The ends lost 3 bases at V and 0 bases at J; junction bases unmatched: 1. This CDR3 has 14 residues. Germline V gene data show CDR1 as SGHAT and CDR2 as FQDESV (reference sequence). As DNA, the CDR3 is TGTGCCAGCAGCTTCGGGGGGTACCAAGAGACCCAGTACTTC. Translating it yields CASSFGGYQETQYF.

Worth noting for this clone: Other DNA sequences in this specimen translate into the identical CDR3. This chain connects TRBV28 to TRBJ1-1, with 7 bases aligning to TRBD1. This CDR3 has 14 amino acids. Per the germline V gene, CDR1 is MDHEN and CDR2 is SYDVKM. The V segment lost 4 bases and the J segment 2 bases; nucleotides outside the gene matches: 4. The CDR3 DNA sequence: TGTGCCAGCAGTTCGGGGACAGCAAACACTGAAGCTTTCTTT. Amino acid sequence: CASSSGTANTEAFF.

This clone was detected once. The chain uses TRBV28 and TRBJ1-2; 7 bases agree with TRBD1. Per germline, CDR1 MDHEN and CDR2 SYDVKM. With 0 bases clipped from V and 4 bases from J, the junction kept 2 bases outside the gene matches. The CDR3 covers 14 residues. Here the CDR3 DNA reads TGTGCCAGCAGTTTATGGGGACAGAGCTATGGCTACACCTTC. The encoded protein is CASSLWGQSYGYTF.

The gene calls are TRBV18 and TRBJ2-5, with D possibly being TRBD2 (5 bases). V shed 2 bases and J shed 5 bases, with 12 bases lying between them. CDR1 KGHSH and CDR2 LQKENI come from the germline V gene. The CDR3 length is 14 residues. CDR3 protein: CASSPKKGGETQYF. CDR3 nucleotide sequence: TGTGCCAGCTCACCAAAAAAGGGCGGGGAGACCCAGTACTTC.

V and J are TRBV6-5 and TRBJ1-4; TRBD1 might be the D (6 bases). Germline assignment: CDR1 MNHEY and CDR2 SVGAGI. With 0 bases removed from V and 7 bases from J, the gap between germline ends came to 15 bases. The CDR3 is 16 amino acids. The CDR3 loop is CASSYSGAGRGEKLFF. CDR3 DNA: TGTGCCAGCAGTTACTCTGGGGCCGGCAGGGGTGAAAAACTGTTTTTT.

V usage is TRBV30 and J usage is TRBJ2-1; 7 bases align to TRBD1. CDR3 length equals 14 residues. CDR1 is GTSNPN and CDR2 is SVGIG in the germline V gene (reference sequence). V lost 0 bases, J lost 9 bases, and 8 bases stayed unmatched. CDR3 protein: CAWSVGQPVSEQFF. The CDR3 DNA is TGTGCCTGGAGTGTGGGACAGCCGGTGAGTGAGCAGTTCTTC.

CDR3 coding DNA: TGTGCCAGCTCACCCGGGGGCACCCTAGGTGGCTACACCTTC. It yields the protein CASSPGGTLGGYTF. V and J are TRBV18 and TRBJ1-2; a possible D gene is TRBD1 (6 bases). This CDR3 is built from 14 residues. Germline values: CDR1 KGHSH, CDR2 LQKENI. Trimming cost V 3 bases and J 7 bases, with 15 bases left between them.

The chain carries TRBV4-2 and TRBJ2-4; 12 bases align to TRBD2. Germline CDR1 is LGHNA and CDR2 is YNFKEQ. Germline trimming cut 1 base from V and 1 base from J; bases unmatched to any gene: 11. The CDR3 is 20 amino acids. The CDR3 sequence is CASSQGVTSGRVSAKNIQYF. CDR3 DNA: TGTGCCAGCAGCCAAGGTGTGACTAGCGGGAGAGTCAGCGCCAAAAACATTCAGTACTTC.

The DNA for the CDR3 is TGTGCCAGCAGCGTAGCTACGGTGGCGGGGGGAGAGCAGTTCTTC. It translates to CASSVATVAGGEQFF. The rearrangement joins TRBV9 to TRBJ2-1; 8 bases align to TRBD2. The germline CDR1 and CDR2 sequences are SGDLS and YYNGEE. The CDR3 is 15 amino acids. V shed 0 bases, J shed 10 bases, and the junction held 9 bases outside the gene matches.

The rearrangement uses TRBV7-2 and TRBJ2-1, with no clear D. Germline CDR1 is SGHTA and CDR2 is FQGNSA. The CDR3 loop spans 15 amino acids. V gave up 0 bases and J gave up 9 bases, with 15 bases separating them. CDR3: CASSLAILDPGEQFF. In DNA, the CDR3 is TGTGCCAGCAGCTTAGCGATCCTAGACCCAGGTGAGCAGTTCTTC.

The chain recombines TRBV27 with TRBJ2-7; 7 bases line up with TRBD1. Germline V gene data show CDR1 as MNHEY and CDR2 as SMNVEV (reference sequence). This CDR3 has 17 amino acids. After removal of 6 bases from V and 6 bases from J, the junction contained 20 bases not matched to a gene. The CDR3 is CASSPLGQTISMGEQYF. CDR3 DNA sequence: TGTGCCAGCAGCCCGCTGGGACAGACCATCTCAATGGGCGAGCAGTACTTC.

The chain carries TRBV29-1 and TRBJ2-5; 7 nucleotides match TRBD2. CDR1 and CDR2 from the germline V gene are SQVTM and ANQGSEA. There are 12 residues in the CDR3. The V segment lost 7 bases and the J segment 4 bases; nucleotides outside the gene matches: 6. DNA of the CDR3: TGCAGCGCCCGGTCGGGGGGAGAGACCCAGTACTTC. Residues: CSARSGGETQYF.

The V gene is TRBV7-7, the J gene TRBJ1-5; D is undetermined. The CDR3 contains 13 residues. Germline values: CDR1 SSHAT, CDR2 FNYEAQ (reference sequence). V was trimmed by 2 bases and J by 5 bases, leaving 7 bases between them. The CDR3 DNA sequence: TGTGCCAGCAGCTTATATTTTGATCAGCCCCAGCATTTT. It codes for CASSLYFDQPQHF.